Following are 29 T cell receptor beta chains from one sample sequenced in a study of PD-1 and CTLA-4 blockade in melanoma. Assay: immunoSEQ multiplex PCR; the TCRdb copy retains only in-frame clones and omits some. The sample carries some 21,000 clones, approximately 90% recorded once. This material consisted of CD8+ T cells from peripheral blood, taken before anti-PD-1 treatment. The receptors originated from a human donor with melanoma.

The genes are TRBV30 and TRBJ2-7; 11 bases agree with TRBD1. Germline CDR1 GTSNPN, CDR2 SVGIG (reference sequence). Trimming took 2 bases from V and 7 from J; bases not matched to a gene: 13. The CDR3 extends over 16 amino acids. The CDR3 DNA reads TGTGCCTGGAGTTTCGTCGGGACAGGGGGAGTGGGGGAGCAGTACTTC. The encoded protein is CAWSFVGTGGVGEQYF.

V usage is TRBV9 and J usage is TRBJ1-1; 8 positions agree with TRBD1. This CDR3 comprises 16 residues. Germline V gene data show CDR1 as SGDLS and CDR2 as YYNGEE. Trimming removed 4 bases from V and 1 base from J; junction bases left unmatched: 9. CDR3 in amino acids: CASSPRTGPENTEAFF. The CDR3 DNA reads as TGTGCCAGCAGCCCCAGGACAGGGCCGGAGAACACTGAAGCTTTCTTT.

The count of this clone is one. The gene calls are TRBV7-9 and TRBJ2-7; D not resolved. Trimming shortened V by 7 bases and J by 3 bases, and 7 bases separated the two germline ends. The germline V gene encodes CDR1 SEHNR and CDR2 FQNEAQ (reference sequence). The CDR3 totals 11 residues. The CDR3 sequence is CASTVNYEQYF. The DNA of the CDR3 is TGTGCCAGCACAGTCAACTACGAGCAGTACTTC.

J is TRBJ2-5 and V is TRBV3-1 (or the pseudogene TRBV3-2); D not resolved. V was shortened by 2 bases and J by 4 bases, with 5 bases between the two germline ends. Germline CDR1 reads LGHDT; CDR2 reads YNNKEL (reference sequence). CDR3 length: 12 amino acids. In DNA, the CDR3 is TGTGCCAGCAGCCAATTGGGAGAGACCCAGTACTTC. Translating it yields CASSQLGETQYF.

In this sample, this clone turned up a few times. The CDR3 is CASSPVGVRYTEAFF. Written as DNA, the CDR3 is TGTGCCAGCAGCCCAGTTGGGGTACGTTATACTGAAGCTTTCTTT. The V call is TRBV14, the J call TRBJ1-1; D remains unclear. Germline loops: CDR1 SGHDN, CDR2 FVKESK. Trimming took off 4 bases at V and 5 bases at J, with 17 bases between the two ends. This CDR3 spans 15 amino acids.

CDR3 DNA sequence: TGTGCCAGCAGCTTCGGGGGAGGTAGTGCCGGGGAGCTGTTTTTT. It yields the protein CASSFGGGSAGELFF. The chain has TRBV5-6 and TRBJ2-2; maybe TRBD2 (6 bases). This CDR3 is 15 amino acids long. V shed 2 bases and J shed 6 bases, with 14 bases lying between them. Germline assignment: CDR1 SGHDT and CDR2 YYEEEE.

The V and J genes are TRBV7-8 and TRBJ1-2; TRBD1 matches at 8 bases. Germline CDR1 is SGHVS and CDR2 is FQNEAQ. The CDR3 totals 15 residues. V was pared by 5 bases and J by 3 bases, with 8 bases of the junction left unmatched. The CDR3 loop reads CASSAAGQGDYGYTF. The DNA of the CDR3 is TGTGCCAGCAGCGCAGCCGGACAGGGCGACTATGGCTACACCTTC.

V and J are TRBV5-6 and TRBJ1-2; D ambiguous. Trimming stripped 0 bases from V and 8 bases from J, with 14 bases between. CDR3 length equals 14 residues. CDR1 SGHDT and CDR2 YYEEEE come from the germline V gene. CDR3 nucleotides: TGTGCCAGCAGCTTGGACGATGAGGGTAGGGGCTACACCTTC. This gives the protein CASSLDDEGRGYTF.

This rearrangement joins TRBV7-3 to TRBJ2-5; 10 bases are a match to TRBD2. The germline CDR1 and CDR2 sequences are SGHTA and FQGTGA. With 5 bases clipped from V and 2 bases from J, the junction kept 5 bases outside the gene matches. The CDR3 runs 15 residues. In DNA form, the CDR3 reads TGTGCCAGCAGCCCAGCGGGGGGGACTCAAGAGACCCAGTACTTC. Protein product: CASSPAGGTQETQYF.

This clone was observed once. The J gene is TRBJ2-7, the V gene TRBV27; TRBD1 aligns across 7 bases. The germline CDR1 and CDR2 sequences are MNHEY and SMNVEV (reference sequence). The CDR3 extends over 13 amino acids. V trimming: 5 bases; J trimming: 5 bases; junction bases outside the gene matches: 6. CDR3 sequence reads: CASSLDREDEQYF. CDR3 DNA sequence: TGTGCCAGCAGTCTTGACAGGGAAGACGAGCAGTACTTC.

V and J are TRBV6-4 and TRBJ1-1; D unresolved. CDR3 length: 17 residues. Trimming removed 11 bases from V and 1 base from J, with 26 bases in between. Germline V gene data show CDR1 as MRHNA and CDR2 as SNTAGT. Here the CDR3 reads CALVSATPFQGNTEAFF. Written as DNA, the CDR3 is TGTGCCCTCGTCTCGGCTACTCCCTTTCAAGGGAACACTGAAGCTTTCTTT.

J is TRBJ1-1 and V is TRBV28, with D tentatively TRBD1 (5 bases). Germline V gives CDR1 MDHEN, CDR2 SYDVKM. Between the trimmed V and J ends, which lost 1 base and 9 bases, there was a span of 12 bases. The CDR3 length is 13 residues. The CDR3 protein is CASSLSGGRKAFF. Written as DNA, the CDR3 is TGTGCCAGCAGTTTATCGGGGGGGAGAAAAGCTTTCTTT.

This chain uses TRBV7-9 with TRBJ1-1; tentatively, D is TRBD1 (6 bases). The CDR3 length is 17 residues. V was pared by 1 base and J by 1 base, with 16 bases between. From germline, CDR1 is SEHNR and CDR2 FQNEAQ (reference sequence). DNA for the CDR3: TGTGCCAGCAGCTTAGATATTACAGGGCCGGAGAACACTGAAGCTTTCTTT. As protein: CASSLDITGPENTEAFF.

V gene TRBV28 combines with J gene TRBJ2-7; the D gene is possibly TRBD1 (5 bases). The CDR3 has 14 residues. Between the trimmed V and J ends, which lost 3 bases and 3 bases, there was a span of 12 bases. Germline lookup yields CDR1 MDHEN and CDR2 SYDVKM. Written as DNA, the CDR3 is TGTGCCAGCAGTTTGATCAGGACACACTACGAGCAGTACTTC. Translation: CASSLIRTHYEQYF. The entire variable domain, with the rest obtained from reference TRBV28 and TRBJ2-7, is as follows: DVKVTQSSRYLVKRTGEKVFLECVQDMDHENMFWYRQDPGLGLRLIYFSYDVKMKEKGDIPEGYSVSREKKERFSLILESASTNQTSMYLCASSLIRTHYEQYFGPGTRLTVT.

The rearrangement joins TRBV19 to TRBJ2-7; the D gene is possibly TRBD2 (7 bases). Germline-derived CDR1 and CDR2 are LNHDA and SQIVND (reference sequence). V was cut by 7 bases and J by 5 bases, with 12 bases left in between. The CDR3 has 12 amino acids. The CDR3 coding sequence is TGTGCCAGTAAGGGGGAGGGCCACGAGCAGTACTTC. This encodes CASKGEGHEQYF.

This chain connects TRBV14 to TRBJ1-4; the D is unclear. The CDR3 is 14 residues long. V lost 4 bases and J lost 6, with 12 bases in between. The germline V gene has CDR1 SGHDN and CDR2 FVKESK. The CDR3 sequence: CASSPTTRDEKLFF. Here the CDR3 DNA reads TGTGCCAGCAGCCCGACTACCCGGGATGAAAAACTGTTTTTT.

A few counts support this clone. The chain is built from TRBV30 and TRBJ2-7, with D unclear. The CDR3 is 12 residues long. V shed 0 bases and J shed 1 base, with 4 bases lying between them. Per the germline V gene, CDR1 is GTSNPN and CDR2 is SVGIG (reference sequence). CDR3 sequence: CAWSVPSYEQYF. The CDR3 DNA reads TGTGCCTGGAGTGTCCCTTCCTACGAGCAGTACTTC. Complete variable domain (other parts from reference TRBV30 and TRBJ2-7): SQTIHQWPATLVQPVGSPLSLECTVEGTSNPNLYWYRQAAGRGLQLLFYSVGIGQISSEVPQNLSASRPQDRQFILSSKKLLLSDSGFYLCAWSVPSYEQYFGPGTRLTVT.

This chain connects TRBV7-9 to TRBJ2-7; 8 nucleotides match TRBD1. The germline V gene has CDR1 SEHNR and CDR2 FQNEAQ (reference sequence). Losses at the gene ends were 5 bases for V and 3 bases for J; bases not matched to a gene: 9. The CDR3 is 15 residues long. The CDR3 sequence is CASSQSPGQGYEQYF. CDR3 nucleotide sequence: TGTGCCAGCAGCCAAAGTCCAGGACAGGGCTACGAGCAGTACTTC.

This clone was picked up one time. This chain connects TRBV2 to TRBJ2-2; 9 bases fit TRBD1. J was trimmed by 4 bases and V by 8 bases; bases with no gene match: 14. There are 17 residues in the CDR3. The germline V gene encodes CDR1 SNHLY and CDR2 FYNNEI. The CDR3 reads CASWQMSGQGRTGELFF. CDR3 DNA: TGTGCCAGCTGGCAAATGTCGGGACAGGGTCGCACCGGGGAGCTGTTTTTT.

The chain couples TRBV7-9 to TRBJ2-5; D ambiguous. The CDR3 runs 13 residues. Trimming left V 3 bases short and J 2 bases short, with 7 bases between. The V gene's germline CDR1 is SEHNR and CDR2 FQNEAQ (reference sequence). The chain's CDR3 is CASSFVGQETQYF. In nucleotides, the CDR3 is TGTGCCAGCAGCTTCGTCGGACAAGAGACCCAGTACTTC.

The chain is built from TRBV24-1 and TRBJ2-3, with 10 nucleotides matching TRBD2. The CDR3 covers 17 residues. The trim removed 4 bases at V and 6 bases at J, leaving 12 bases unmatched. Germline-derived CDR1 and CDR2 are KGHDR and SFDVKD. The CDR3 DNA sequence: TGTGCCACCAGTGACCCCCTCCGAGCGGGGGGGCCGGATACGCAGTATTTT. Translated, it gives CATSDPLRAGGPDTQYF.

The CDR3 bases are TGTGCCAGCTCACCGGTAACTAGCGGGCCAGATACGCAGTATTTT. The encoded protein is CASSPVTSGPDTQYF. V and J are TRBV18 and TRBJ2-3; TRBD2 matches 9 bases. V was clipped by 3 bases and J by 4 bases; unmatched bases: 5. CDR1 and CDR2 (germline): KGHSH, LQKENI. This CDR3 comprises 15 residues.

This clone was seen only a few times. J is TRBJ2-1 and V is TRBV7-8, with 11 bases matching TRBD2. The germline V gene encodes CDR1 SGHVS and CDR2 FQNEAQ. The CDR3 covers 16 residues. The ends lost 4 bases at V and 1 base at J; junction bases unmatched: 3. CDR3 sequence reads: CASSSGLAESYNEQFF. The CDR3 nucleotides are TGTGCCAGCAGCTCGGGACTAGCGGAGTCCTACAATGAGCAGTTCTTC.

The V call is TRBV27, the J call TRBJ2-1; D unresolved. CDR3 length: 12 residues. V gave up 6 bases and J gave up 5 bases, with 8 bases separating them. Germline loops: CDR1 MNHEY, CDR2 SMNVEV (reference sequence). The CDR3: CASRLSDNEQFF. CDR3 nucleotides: TGTGCCAGCAGGTTGTCAGACAATGAGCAGTTCTTC.

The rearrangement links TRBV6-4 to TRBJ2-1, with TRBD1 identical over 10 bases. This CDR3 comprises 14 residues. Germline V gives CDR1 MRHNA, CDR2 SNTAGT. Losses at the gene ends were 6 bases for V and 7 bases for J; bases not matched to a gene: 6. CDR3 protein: CASSRDRGGNEQFF. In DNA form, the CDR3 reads TGTGCCAGCAGCCGGGACAGGGGTGGTAATGAGCAGTTCTTC.

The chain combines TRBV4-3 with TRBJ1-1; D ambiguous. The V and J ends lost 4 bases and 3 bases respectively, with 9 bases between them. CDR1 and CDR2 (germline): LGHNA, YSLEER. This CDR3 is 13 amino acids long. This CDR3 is CASSPTSDTEAFF. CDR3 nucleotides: TGCGCCAGCAGCCCCACGAGTGACACTGAAGCTTTCTTT.

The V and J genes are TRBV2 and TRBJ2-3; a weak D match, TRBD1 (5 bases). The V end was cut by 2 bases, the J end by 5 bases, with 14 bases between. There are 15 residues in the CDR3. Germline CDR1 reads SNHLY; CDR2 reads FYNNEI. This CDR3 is CASSESRQTEDTQYF. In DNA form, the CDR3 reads TGTGCCAGCAGTGAAAGTCGTCAGACAGAAGATACGCAGTATTTT.

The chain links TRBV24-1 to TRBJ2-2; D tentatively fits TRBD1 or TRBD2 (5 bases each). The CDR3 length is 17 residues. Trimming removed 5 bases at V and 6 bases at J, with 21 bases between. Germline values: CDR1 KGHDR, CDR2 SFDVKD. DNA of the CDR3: TGTGCCACCAGTGCCACGAGGGACCCCAGGGCCCCCGGGGAGCTGTTTTTT. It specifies CATSATRDPRAPGELFF.

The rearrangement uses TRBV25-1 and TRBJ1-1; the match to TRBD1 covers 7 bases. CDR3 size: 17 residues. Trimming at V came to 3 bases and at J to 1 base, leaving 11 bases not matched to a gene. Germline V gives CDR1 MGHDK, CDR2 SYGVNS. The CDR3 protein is CASSDSKGAQKNTEAFF. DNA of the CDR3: TGTGCCAGCAGTGATTCCAAGGGGGCGCAGAAGAACACTGAAGCTTTCTTT. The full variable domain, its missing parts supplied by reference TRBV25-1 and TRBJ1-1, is EADIYQTPRYLVIGTGKKITLECSQTMGHDKMYWYQQDPGMELHLIHYSYGVNSTEKGDLSSESTVSRIRTEHFPLTLESARPSHTSQYLCASSDSKGAQKNTEAFFGQGTRLTVV.